This TCR beta chain was captured in a study of T cells in Graves' hyperthyroidism and ophthalmopathy. TCR beta CDR3 sequences were amplified from RNA transcripts. The HTBI primer set drove a first-round RT-PCR of the TCR CDR3. Each CDR3 protein is one row after TCRdb ran MiXCR on the multiplex PCR reads. The top ten hold around 7.3% of the sample, which has about 590,000 distinct CDR3 sequences, more than 15% seen once. V lost 1 base and J lost 5, with 18 bases in between. The CDR3 length is 16 residues. This TCR was sampled from a woman between 25 and 40 years old with Graves' hyperthyroidism. The specimen sequenced was blood. The V call is TRBV12-3 or TRBV12-4, the J call TRBJ2-7, with D maybe TRBD2 (6 bases). CDR3 bases: TGTGCCAGCAGTTTAGGGGGACTTTGGGGCAGCCACGAGCAGTACTTC. It is translated as CASSLGGLWGSHEQYF.